This T cell receptor beta chain was observed in a study of identifying expanded T cells in peripheral blood. Study findings and constraints: Differentially abundant clones: 0.95 to 1.5 between replicates, 15 to 17 at 2 to 3 weeks, around 19 at four. Across healthy donors, higher total template counts meant significantly greater two-week count variance.

Notes on this clone: Its cognate antigen is unknown.

Healthy donors had no documented immune events, such as infections, while sampled. This CDR3 has 15 residues. CDR1 SGHNT and CDR2 YYREEE come from the germline V gene (reference sequence). The V gene end was trimmed by 0 bases and the J gene end by 7 bases; junction bases not matched to a gene: 2. Data came from immunoSEQ multiplex PCR; TCRdb stores just in-frame clones and leaves some out. The sample has approximately 91,000 clones, 88% seen once; the top ten hold 4% to 4.5%. This TCR came from a person aged 18 to 70 in good health. Material: blood. This rearrangement joins TRBV5-4 to TRBJ1-6; 9 bases agree with TRBD1. Written as DNA, the CDR3 is TGTGCCAGCAGCTTGGGGACAGGGGTAAATTCACCCCTCCACTTT. As protein: CASSLGTGVNSPLHF.